The source of this T cell receptor beta chain is a study of T cells in Graves' hyperthyroidism and ophthalmopathy. Study observations and caveats: Clonotypes that were expanded in thyroid above 0.001 mostly appeared in blood too. Ophthalmopathy was separated from stable hyperthyroidism by a 13 V-J model.

In regard to this clonotype: Its cognate antigen is unknown.

Amplified TCR beta CDR3 regions derived from RNA transcripts. The HTBI set primed first-round TCR CDR3 RT-PCR. TCRdb analysed the multiplex PCR reads with MiXCR anew, one entry per CDR3 protein. The table records fewer than 450,000 distinct CDR3 sequences, 18% of them present only once. In germline, CDR1 is SEHNR, CDR2 FQNEAQ (reference sequence). The CDR3 sequence is 14 residues long. The V end lost 4 bases, the J end lost 2 bases, and 12 bases lay between the germline ends. The chain uses TRBV7-9 and TRBJ2-7; perhaps TRBD2 as D (5 bases). The sample was blood. This TCR came from a man between 18 and 35 years old with Graves' ophthalmopathy. The CDR3 nucleotides are TGTGCCAGCAGCTCGCCAGCGGAAACCTACGAGCAGTACTTC. It encodes CASSSPAETYEQYF. Filled out from reference TRBV7-9 and TRBJ2-7, the complete variable domain reads DTGVSQNPRHKITKRGQNVTFRCDPISEHNRLYWYRQTLGQGPEFLTYFQNEAQLEKSRLLSDRFSAERPKGSFSTLEIQRTEQGDSAMYLCASSSPAETYEQYFGPGTRLTVT.